This TCR beta chain appears in the sequencing data of a study of cytomegalovirus exposure and HLA in healthy donors (TCRdb year 2017). Context from the whole study: According to an earlier analysis of a few hundred of the donors, about 170 million T cells yielded 117 million unique TCR beta sequences and approximately 300 Gb of sequence data. An early release that covered about 600 HLA-typed donors contained approximately 300 gigabases of sequencing data and about 84 million unique TCR sequences. The genetic ancestry cluster associated with self-reported Caucasian donors included 70% to 85% of the roughly 410 genotyped donors. The study aimed to test whether cataloging public T cell receptors could reveal signatures of past pathogen exposure. The study used immunosequencing to profile the T cell repertoires of several hundred subjects and linked those repertoires to cytomegalovirus serostatus. Along with the roughly 670-subject first cohort, a separate validation cohort of about 110 different subjects was used. The study combined high-throughput TCR immunosequencing, statistical association of individual TCRs with disease status, and machine learning to predict cytomegalovirus infection status. In a later analysis, previously published TCR beta repertoires from some 640 donors were re-analyzed and high-resolution HLA genotyping was added so that TCR occurrence patterns could be studied. Rather than drawing on any new phenotypic data, the later analysis identified candidate immune exposures from TCR beta sequences and the way those sequences occurred across donors. In an earlier analysis of more than 550 of the donors, high-throughput TCR beta sequencing was used to judge whether each TCR beta V gene segment behaved as functional or pseudogenic. Donor age, sex, ethnicity and CMV serostatus were compiled together with the repertoire data. A later genetic analysis took genome-wide SNP genotypes for about three fifths of the roughly 670 donors and used that subset as a discovery cohort. All discovery cohort repertoires had been generated using a single sequencing platform. Both class I and class II loci were covered by HLA typing, at four-digit resolution. Typing coverage varied by locus: roughly 629-630 donors for A, B, C, DRB1 and DQB1; 500 to 550 for DQA1; more than 600 for DPA1; under 490 for DPB1. A few DR-DQ haplotypes were treated as single units for association and clustering because of strong linkage in the cohort. Across 300 to 500 genotyped donors of the cohort, an average of roughly 250,000 unique TCR beta nucleotide sequences per donor were sequenced, and around 20% of those sequences were non-productive.

The cohort was made up of hundreds of healthy bone marrow donors. All cohort members were sampled while nominally healthy, although unrecorded immune exposures were likely present. The donor tested CMV seropositive and was one of the 289 seropositive cohort members. Every donor gave a peripheral blood sample, and the peripheral blood mononuclear cells from that sample were used for TCR beta sequencing. The Qiagen DNeasy Blood Extraction Kit was used to extract genomic DNA from the blood cell samples. Note on this clone: There is no known antigen for this receptor. No base quality values were provided; no much bigger clone lies one nucleotide off.

General conclusions and limits of the study: Assigning TCR associations to individual alleles was difficult when HLA alleles, especially DR and DQ, strongly co-occurred. In a later genetic analysis, fewer N-insertions in productive TCRs were reported among donors in an Asian-associated ancestry cluster than the approximately 630-donor mean. The study listed around 160 TCR beta chains as associated with cytomegalovirus. According to a later analysis, most CMV-associated TCR beta chains appeared to be HLA-restricted, and the HLA associations seemed to be driven largely by CMV exposure. Most TCR sequences were seen in very few donors, while some public TCRs were found in many individuals. In a later analysis, HLA-associated TCR beta chains showed more clonal expansion and lower generation probabilities than non-associated chains that were equally common. A later genetic analysis associated a missense DCLRE1C variant with V-gene and J-gene trimming of TCR beta chains, and an independent cohort replicated the association. A further reported finding was that TCR beta sequences accurately predicted the HLA-A and HLA-B alleles for most subjects in the first cohort. A later analysis associated about 17,000 TCR beta sequences with specific HLA alleles at a false discovery rate of 0.05. The earlier analysis of approximately 560 of the donors excluded some 15 rarely observed V segments, including chromosome 9 orphons, because counts were too low. Sequencing depth was assumed to be roughly uniform across donors in the presence/absence analyses, though that assumption may not hold. The 87-base-pair reads could not distinguish some IMGT-functional V segments, including TRBV6-2 and TRBV6-3, so those segments were excluded. Correlated functional status among segregating V segments might reflect linkage disequilibrium, but an unknown experimental factor could not be ruled out. In vitro tests confirmed that a few of the cytomegalovirus-associated TCR beta chains recognize cytomegalovirus antigens. Because HLA typing was missing for some donors at each locus, association tests included only the typed subset. The cohort was sequenced for TCR beta chains only, and without alpha or paired-chain data the features that could be detected were limited. Cytomegalovirus status was reported to be diagnosed by the classifier with high specificity and sensitivity in both the original and validation cohorts. A cluster of highly shared sequence variants was judged likely to represent a technical artifact of the sequencing pipeline. A later analysis reported that several top co-occurrence clusters appeared linked to parvovirus B19, influenza, CMV and Epstein-Barr virus. It was suggested by the authors that the approach could potentially be generalized to other disease states and immunological phenotypes. In an earlier analysis of approximately 590 of the donors, most TCR beta V segments appeared in productive rearrangements about 87% or about 30% of the time, broadly matching IMGT annotations. In a later analysis, the rate of TCR association differed among HLA loci, with DRB1 alleles having the most associated TCRs and HLA-C alleles having the fewest. Immune exposure information for the cohort was limited to CMV serostatus.

The library came from the immunoSEQ multiplex PCR assay. A mixture of 60 forward primers for TCR Vbeta segments and 13 reverse primers for TCR Jbeta segments was used in the multiplex PCR. The CDR3 region of rearranged TCR beta genes was amplified from genomic DNA with a multiplex PCR assay. The Illumina HiSeq System was used to sequence the amplified TCR beta libraries as 87-base-pair reads. Under the source paper's analysis protocol: A later analysis counted tens of millions of unique TCR beta chains across the 666 repertoires, and some 11 million of these chains were shared by at least two donors. Raw reads were error-corrected and collapsed into unique sequences with a nearest-neighbor algorithm that merged closely related sequences to remove PCR and sequencing errors. V, D and J gene segments were assigned by aligning CDR3 sequences to IMGT reference sequences. For a sequence to be retained, a match of at least six nucleotides was required to both a V gene segment and a J gene segment. Rearrangements were called productive when the CDR3 lacked stop codons and stayed in frame with V and J; all others were non-productive. CDR3 was defined by IMGT convention, running from the second conserved V-encoded cysteine to the conserved J-encoded phenylalanine. The earlier analysis of a few hundred of the donors excluded sequences that lacked an unambiguous match to a single V gene segment. An earlier analysis of roughly 590 of the donors called V segments functional above 56.7% productive rearrangements and segregating when the between-donor standard deviation exceeded 5%. A statistical classification framework was built for diagnosing cytomegalovirus status from the catalog of TCR beta chain sequences. A later analysis assigned V and J genes by comparing TCR nucleotide sequences with IMGT/GENE-DB human TR gene sequences. Using the TCRdist pipeline, a later analysis assigned CDR3 sequences along with most-parsimonious VDJ recombination scenarios. In a later analysis, every TCR beta chain was defined by the combination of its CDR3 amino acid sequence and its V-gene family, and reads without a unique V-gene family were dropped. To address suspected cross-contamination and a sequencing artifact, a later analysis removed under 600 highly shared, low-generation-probability nucleotide sequences. A later analysis calculated a clonal expansion index for each public chain from normalized within-repertoire ranks of inferred template counts. Generation probabilities in a later analysis came from a VDJ recombination model fitted to out-of-frame rearrangements, and those results were checked against IGoR. In a later analysis, TCR-TCR, TCR-HLA and TCR-CMV co-occurrence was scored with hypergeometric tests, and a repertoire-size bias correction was applied to TCR pairs. In a later analysis, false discovery rates were estimated by permuting HLA or CMV assignments 20 times. A later analysis grouped co-occurring TCRs with DBSCAN, adding TCRdist sequence similarity when clustering within HLA-allele-positive subsets. Repertoires with fewer than 30,000 or more than 120,000 public chains were left out of co-occurrence clustering, as were roughly five repertoires with anomalous nucleotide sharing. What TCRdb holds here is the immuneACCESS table cut down to in-frame rearrangements. Part of the clones is not present; checked against another copy, under half of the missing clones reflect an unresolved V gene, and the others are unexplained. That table supplies the V and J calls and clone size; D and trimming were determined from the DNA. The sample profile shows about 160,000 clones; 84% of them were found once. The biggest ten clones account for around 6.6% of the sample.

Spanning cysteine to phenylalanine, the CDR3 consists of 12 amino acids. Only the CDR3 region is kept as DNA, spanning 36 bases read in frame from base 1. Looking up the germline V gene yields CDR1 SGHDN and CDR2 FVKESK. V trim: 4 bases; J trim: 10 bases; unmatched bases: 5. The receptor chain draws on TRBV14 and TRBJ1-1, with 8 junctional bases fitting TRBD1. The clonotype originates from a man in his forties or fifties in good health and CMV-seropositive. Sequenced sample: PBMCs. For the CDR3, the sequence is CASSRRTGRAFF. The sequenced DNA is TGTGCCAGCAGCCGCCGGACAGGGAGAGCTTTCTTT.